These 8 T cell receptor beta chains came from one sample sequenced in a study of cytomegalovirus exposure and HLA in healthy donors. In the PCR, 60 Vbeta and 13 Jbeta primers were used. Libraries were prepared by immunoSEQ multiplex PCR; TCRdb keeps only in-frame clonotypes and omits some of them. The top ten clones hold 1.2% of a sample with about 140,000 clones, 75% to 90% of them seen once. Material for sequencing was PBMCs. These receptors all stem from a female donor in good health and CMV-seronegative.

This clone was picked up one time. The chain uses TRBV19 and TRBJ2-1, with D tentatively TRBD1 (6 bases). CDR1 LNHDA and CDR2 SQIVND come from the germline V gene (reference sequence). The CDR3 is made up of 13 amino acids. Trimming cost V 0 bases and J 10 bases, with 10 bases left between them. The CDR3 loop is CASSIDATGEQFF. Here the CDR3 DNA reads TGTGCCAGTAGTATAGATGCGACAGGAGAGCAGTTCTTC. The full variable domain, completed using reference TRBV19 and TRBJ2-1, is DGGITQSPKYLFRKEGQNVTLSCEQNLNHDAMYWYRQDPGQGLRLIYYSQIVNDFQKGDIAEGYSVSREKKESFPLTVTSAQKNPTAFYLCASSIDATGEQFFGPGTRLTVL.

This chain links TRBV19 with TRBJ2-7; 8 positions agree with TRBD1. The CDR3 covers 16 residues. Germline V gene lookup returns CDR1 LNHDA and CDR2 SQIVND (reference sequence). V lost 3 bases and J lost 3; bases outside the gene matches: 10. CDR3 protein: CASSIGQGVGSYEQYF. The CDR3 DNA reads TGTGCCAGTAGTATCGGACAGGGCGTTGGCAGCTACGAGCAGTACTTC. The full variable domain, completed using reference TRBV19 and TRBJ2-7, is DGGITQSPKYLFRKEGQNVTLSCEQNLNHDAMYWYRQDPGQGLRLIYYSQIVNDFQKGDIAEGYSVSREKKESFPLTVTSAQKNPTAFYLCASSIGQGVGSYEQYFGPGTRLTVT.

V usage is TRBV7-9 and J usage is TRBJ1-1; TRBD1 might be the D (5 bases). Germline V gene data show CDR1 as SEHNR and CDR2 as FQNEAQ (reference sequence). This CDR3 comprises 15 residues. Trimming pared 1 base from V and 1 base from J, leaving 10 bases between. This CDR3 is CASSLGPQGNTEAFF. The CDR3 nucleotides read TGTGCCAGCAGCTTAGGGCCTCAGGGGAACACTGAAGCTTTCTTT.

CDR3 sequence (DNA): TGCAGCGTTGTGGACCCCGAGAGGGGCACAGATACGCAGTATTTT. It yields the protein CSVVDPERGTDTQYF. The V and J genes are TRBV29-1 and TRBJ2-3; possibly TRBD2 for D (5 bases). Germline-derived CDR1 and CDR2 are SQVTM and ANQGSEA. V was clipped by 4 bases and J by 1 base, with 15 bases between them. The CDR3 consists of 15 residues.

The chain employs TRBV7-9 and TRBJ2-1; 8 nucleotides match TRBD2. J lost 2 bases, V lost 5 bases, and 8 bases had no gene match. CDR1 SEHNR and CDR2 FQNEAQ come from the germline V gene (reference sequence). The CDR3 spans 16 residues. The CDR3 nucleotides are TGTGCCAGCAGCACGCAACTAGCGGAGGCCTACAATGAGCAGTTCTTC. Its protein is CASSTQLAEAYNEQFF.

The chain uses TRBV28 and TRBJ2-2; D call uncertain. CDR1 is MDHEN and CDR2 is SYDVKM in the germline V gene. The CDR3 has 13 amino acids. The ends were cut back, 4 bases at V and 4 bases at J, with 7 bases in the middle. In DNA form, the CDR3 reads TGTGCCAGCAGTTATAGTTCCACCGGGGAGCTGTTTTTT. Amino acids: CASSYSSTGELFF.

This sequence joins TRBV6-1 and TRBJ2-3; D gene unclear. In germline, CDR1 is MNHNS, CDR2 SASEGT. The CDR3 sequence is 13 residues long. V lost 4 bases to trimming and J lost 6 bases, with 11 bases between them. Here the CDR3 DNA reads TGTGCCAGCAGTGGTCCCCTTGCGGATACGCAGTATTTT. Translating gives CASSGPLADTQYF.

Written as DNA, the CDR3 is TGTGCCAGCAGCCCGGGGGACAGGCGCCCCTATGGCTACACCTTC. Encoded protein: CASSPGDRRPYGYTF. The V gene is TRBV5-6, the J gene TRBJ1-2, with TRBD1 matching 8 bases. V was pared by 4 bases and J by 4 bases, with 9 bases of the junction left unmatched. CDR1 SGHDT and CDR2 YYEEEE come from the germline V gene. The CDR3 sequence is 15 residues long.